Below, 18 T cell receptor beta chains from the same sample are listed, as sequenced in a study of T cell responses to AZD1222 COVID-19 vaccine. Measured with immunoSEQ multiplex PCR; TCRdb has only the in-frame clones, and not every one. The sample has about 92,000 clones, approximately 85% seen once. This specimen was peripheral blood, taken on day 0 of AZD1222 vaccination. The receptor source for this set is an adult in good health.

The V call is TRBV29-1, the J call TRBJ2-1; TRBD2 matches at 8 bases. Trimming cost V 7 bases and J 3 bases; bases outside gene matches: 11. The CDR3 length is 15 residues. The V gene's germline CDR1 is SQVTM and CDR2 ANQGSEA. The CDR3 loop reads CSAPGGGDRYNEQFF. The CDR3 DNA sequence: TGCAGCGCTCCCGGGGGGGGAGATCGCTACAATGAGCAGTTCTTC.

The chain uses TRBV7-2 and TRBJ2-7, with 13 bases lining up with TRBD2. With 3 bases clipped from V and 5 bases from J, the junction kept 1 base outside the gene matches. The CDR3 extends over 14 amino acids. Germline V lookup: CDR1 SGHTA, CDR2 FQGNSA. The CDR3 spells CASSLGLAGHEQYF. CDR3 DNA: TGTGCCAGCAGCTTGGGACTAGCGGGACACGAGCAGTACTTC.

The chain recombines TRBV21-1 with TRBJ1-4. TRBV21-1 has pseudogene status. The CDR3 length is 13 residues. CDR3 nucleotide sequence: TGTGCCAGCAGGACAAAGGGACGGCGTCAACTGTTTTTT. Translating it yields CASRTKGRRQLFF.

The V gene is TRBV11-1, the J gene TRBJ1-2, with a possible D match to TRBD1 (6 bases). Germline V gene data show CDR1 as SGHAT and CDR2 as FQDESV (reference sequence). The CDR3 is 12 residues long. With 4 bases removed from V and 8 bases from J, the gap between germline ends came to 11 bases. For the CDR3, the DNA is TGTGCCAGCAGCTACCGGGGGGGCGGCTACACCTTC. Protein sequence: CASSYRGGGYTF.

The chain is built from TRBV4-1 and TRBJ2-7; no definite D call. Trimming stripped 4 bases from V and 7 bases from J, with 14 bases between. The germline V gene encodes CDR1 MGHRA and CDR2 YSYEKL. The CDR3 totals 13 residues. CDR3 DNA: TGCGCCAGCAGCCGGAACCCGACTGTAGAGCAGTACTTC. Its protein product is CASSRNPTVEQYF.

CDR3 bases: TGTGCCAGCAGCGTCCAGGGGGCCATGAACACTGAAGCTTTCTTT. As protein: CASSVQGAMNTEAFF. This rearrangement joins TRBV9 to TRBJ1-1; 8 nucleotides agree with TRBD1. Germline CDR1 reads SGDLS; CDR2 reads YYNGEE. This CDR3 has 15 residues. The V gene end was trimmed by 2 bases and the J gene end by 0 bases; junction bases not matched to a gene: 3.

The rearrangement uses TRBV2 and TRBJ1-1; D ambiguous. Trimming took 3 bases from V and 7 from J, leaving 9 bases between them. CDR1 and CDR2 from the germline V gene are SNHLY and FYNNEI. The CDR3 contains 12 residues. The CDR3 loop is CASSDAWGEAFF. For the CDR3, the DNA is TGTGCCAGCAGTGACGCGTGGGGTGAAGCTTTCTTT.

The V call is TRBV28, the J call TRBJ2-7; 7 bases align to TRBD2. The CDR3 is 13 amino acids. The V segment lost 6 bases and the J segment 0 bases; nucleotides outside the gene matches: 2. Germline V CDR1 and CDR2: MDHEN, SYDVKM. As DNA, the CDR3 is TGTGCCAGCAGAGCGGGACTCTCCTACGAGCAGTACTTC. Its translation is CASRAGLSYEQYF.

This chain links TRBV3-1 (or the pseudogene TRBV3-2) with TRBJ2-1; TRBD2 matches at 10 bases. There are 16 residues in the CDR3. CDR1 is LGHDT and CDR2 is YNNKEL in the germline V gene (reference sequence). The junction had 8 bases not matched to a gene; V was cut back by 3 bases and J by 6 bases. The DNA for the CDR3 is TGTGCCAGCAGCCACGGAGCGGGAGGGCCGTTCAATGAGCAGTTCTTC. Translation gives CASSHGAGGPFNEQFF.

The genes are TRBV10-3 and TRBJ2-7; weak D call: TRBD1 (5 bases). The ends were cut back, 0 bases at V and 2 bases at J, with 11 bases in the middle. CDR3 size: 15 residues. CDR1 is ENHRY and CDR2 is SYGVKD in the germline V gene. The CDR3 sequence is CAISESQDPTYEQYF. CDR3 DNA: TGTGCCATCAGTGAGTCACAGGACCCAACCTACGAGCAGTACTTC.

The chain combines TRBV10-3 with TRBJ2-1; D might be TRBD2 (5 bases). Trimming cost V 6 bases and J 2 bases, with 11 bases left between them. The CDR3 is made up of 14 amino acids. In germline, CDR1 is ENHRY, CDR2 SYGVKD. CDR3 in DNA: TGTGCCATCAGGCCTGAGGGAGCCTACAATGAGCAGTTCTTC. Translated, it gives CAIRPEGAYNEQFF.

The gene calls are TRBV6-4 and TRBJ1-2; no clear D. This CDR3 has 13 amino acids. Germline CDR1 reads MRHNA; CDR2 reads SNTAGT. Trimming shortened V by 6 bases and J by 7 bases, and 15 bases separated the two germline ends. CDR3 in DNA: TGTGCCAGCAGCGAGAGTATTGGGATTGGCTACACCTTC. Translated: CASSESIGIGYTF.

The chain has TRBV9 and TRBJ1-1; 9 bases fit TRBD1. The CDR3 extends over 14 amino acids. V lost 4 bases and J lost 4; bases outside the gene matches: 5. Germline-derived CDR1 and CDR2 are SGDLS and YYNGEE. The CDR3 here is CASSLGQGPTEAFF. Here the CDR3 DNA reads TGTGCCAGCAGCCTGGGACAGGGACCCACTGAAGCTTTCTTT.

V and J are TRBV28 and TRBJ1-1, with D unresolved. The V end lost 3 bases, the J end lost 1 base, and 12 bases lay between the germline ends. CDR1 MDHEN and CDR2 SYDVKM come from the germline V gene. CDR3 length: 15 residues. CDR3 DNA sequence: TGTGCCAGCAGTTTCGCAGGACGGTCGAACACTGAAGCTTTCTTT. This translates into CASSFAGRSNTEAFF.

V and J are TRBV19 and TRBJ2-7; 9 bases align to TRBD1. Germline lookup yields CDR1 LNHDA and CDR2 SQIVND (reference sequence). This CDR3 is built from 16 residues. V shed 5 bases and J 4 bases; nucleotides not matched to a gene: 12. CDR3 region: CASSSSFGQGFYEQYF. As DNA, the CDR3 is TGTGCCAGTAGTTCTTCGTTCGGACAGGGGTTTTACGAGCAGTACTTC.

Notes on this clone: The limits of the CDR3 on the DNA are not certain, so only TCRdb's listed CDR3 is given. The chain uses TRBV28 and TRBJ1-4. The germline V gene encodes CDR1 MDHEN and CDR2 SYDVKM. The CDR3 is 12 amino acids in total, end residues counted. The CDR3 spells CASSPLWEKLFF.

The CDR3 region is CASSLDRAGANVLTF. CDR3 DNA: TGTGCCAGCAGTCTGGACAGGGCTGGGGCCAACGTCCTGACTTTC. The V and J genes are TRBV7-2 and TRBJ2-6, with 8 bases matching TRBD1. Germline CDR1 SGHTA, CDR2 FQGNSA. The trim removed 6 bases at V and 2 bases at J, leaving 3 bases unmatched. The CDR3 is 15 amino acids.

This chain joins TRBV7-9 and TRBJ1-1; D not resolved. V was clipped by 5 bases and J by 10 bases, with 17 bases between them. The CDR3 has 13 amino acids. CDR1 is SEHNR, CDR2 FQNEAQ, per germline (reference sequence). The CDR3 is CASSADSELRAFF. In DNA, the CDR3 is TGTGCCAGCAGCGCTGATAGTGAACTCCGAGCTTTCTTT. Full variable domain (missing parts from reference TRBV7-9 and TRBJ1-1): DTGVSQNPRHKITKRGQNVTFRCDPISEHNRLYWYRQTLGQGPEFLTYFQNEAQLEKSRLLSDRFSAERPKGSFSTLEIQRTEQGDSAMYLCASSADSELRAFFGQGTRLTVV.